These 13 T cell receptor beta chains share one sample of origin, sequenced in a study of T cell changes during pregnancy in multiple sclerosis. Assay: immunoSEQ multiplex PCR; the TCRdb copy retains only in-frame clones and omits some. Counted here are around 66,000 clones, about nine tenths occurring once; the ten biggest clones make up under 2.5%. The starting material was peripheral blood, obtained in the third trimester of pregnancy. These receptors were obtained from a female donor in good health, enrolled as a control in a pregnancy study.

The chain couples TRBV10-3 to TRBJ1-1; D not resolved. CDR3 size: 16 residues. Germline V gene sequence: CDR1 ENHRY, CDR2 SYGVKD. Trimming took 3 bases from V and 0 from J, leaving 14 bases between them. CDR3 sequence: CAISESSGLVNTEAFF. The DNA for the CDR3 is TGTGCCATCAGTGAATCATCCGGACTGGTGAACACTGAAGCTTTCTTT.

V usage is TRBV14 and J usage is TRBJ1-2; D may be TRBD1 (5 bases). The CDR3 has 15 residues. V was clipped by 4 bases and J by 3 bases, with 15 bases between them. Germline V gene lookup returns CDR1 SGHDN and CDR2 FVKESK. CDR3 sequence (DNA): TGTGCCAGCAGCCTTCGGGACGGGGGGTACTATGGCTACACCTTC. Translating gives CASSLRDGGYYGYTF.

The chain uses TRBV5-4 and TRBJ2-1; tentative D call: TRBD2 (7 bases). The CDR3 extends over 13 amino acids. V gave up 5 bases and J gave up 8 bases, with 14 bases separating them. CDR1 SGHNT and CDR2 YYREEE come from the germline V gene (reference sequence). Here the CDR3 reads CASSLWGGDEQFF. CDR3 in DNA: TGTGCCAGCAGTCTGTGGGGGGGCGATGAGCAGTTCTTC.

The rearrangement links TRBV7-8 to TRBJ2-2; 8 nucleotides match TRBD2. Germline V gene lookup returns CDR1 SGHVS and CDR2 FQNEAQ. The CDR3 length is 18 residues. The V and J ends lost 5 bases and 1 base, in that order; junction bases with no gene match: 12. This CDR3 reads CASSRRRAGGGNTGELFF. CDR3 sequence (DNA): TGTGCCAGCAGCCGCCGACGGGCGGGGGGCGGGAACACCGGGGAGCTGTTTTTT.

This chain uses TRBV27 with TRBJ2-2; D uncertain. Germline V gives CDR1 MNHEY, CDR2 SMNVEV (reference sequence). V was clipped by 5 bases and J by 3 bases, with 10 bases between them. This CDR3 is 14 amino acids long. CDR3 residues: CASSTGFDTGELFF. CDR3 bases: TGTGCCAGCAGTACGGGTTTCGACACCGGGGAGCTGTTTTTT.

This chain connects TRBV30 to TRBJ2-1, with 7 bases that match TRBD2. The CDR3 covers 16 residues. Germline values: CDR1 GTSNPN, CDR2 SVGIG (reference sequence). V lost 0 bases and J lost 6; bases outside the gene matches: 11. CDR3 nucleotide sequence: TGTGCCTGGAGTGTACCCAGACTAGCAGCTCTCAATGAGCAGTTCTTC. It translates to CAWSVPRLAALNEQFF. Drawing the rest from reference TRBV30 and TRBJ2-1, the complete variable domain is SQTIHQWPATLVQPVGSPLSLECTVEGTSNPNLYWYRQAAGRGLQLLFYSVGIGQISSEVPQNLSASRPQDRQFILSSKKLLLSDSGFYLCAWSVPRLAALNEQFFGPGTRLTVL.

V gene TRBV7-9 combines with J gene TRBJ2-1; maybe TRBD2 (6 bases). This CDR3 region has 16 residues. V was pared by 4 bases and J by 6 bases, with 19 bases between. CDR1 and CDR2 from the germline V gene are SEHNR and FQNEAQ (reference sequence). Written as DNA, the CDR3 is TGTGCCAGCAGCTCCCCCGCGGGAAGGGGCTCCAATGAGCAGTTCTTC. It yields the protein CASSSPAGRGSNEQFF. The complete variable domain, with remaining parts taken from reference TRBV7-9 and TRBJ2-1, reads DTGVSQNPRHKITKRGQNVTFRCDPISEHNRLYWYRQTLGQGPEFLTYFQNEAQLEKSRLLSDRFSAERPKGSFSTLEIQRTEQGDSAMYLCASSSPAGRGSNEQFFGPGTRLTVL.

The chain links TRBV6-5 to TRBJ2-7; D possibly corresponds to TRBD2 (6 bases). V was pared by 0 bases and J by 3 bases, with 15 bases between. The CDR3 is made up of 16 amino acids. Germline-derived CDR1 and CDR2 are MNHEY and SVGAGI. CDR3 residues: CASSYSSAGRRYEQYF. CDR3 DNA: TGTGCCAGCAGTTACTCGTCCGCGGGGCGGCGCTACGAGCAGTACTTC.

This chain links TRBV29-1 with TRBJ2-5, with a possible D match to TRBD2 (6 bases). Trimming removed 7 bases from V and 11 bases from J, with 26 bases in between. From germline, CDR1 is SQVTM and CDR2 ANQGSEA. This CDR3 contains 14 residues. The CDR3 DNA follows: TGCAGCGCCGCTGGGACTGCAACCTACGGGGAGCAGTACTTC. Its protein product is CSAAGTATYGEQYF.

This clone has more than one count but fewer than ten. Other DNA sequences of this sample code for an identical CDR3. The rearrangement uses TRBV6-5 and TRBJ2-5; possible D gene TRBD2, 6 bases. V lost 1 base to trimming and J lost 5 bases, with 14 bases between them. Per the germline V gene, CDR1 is MNHEY and CDR2 is SVGAGI. This CDR3 spans 15 amino acids. CDR3 in amino acids: CASSYLRGSGETQYF. The CDR3 region has the DNA TGTGCCAGCAGTTACTTACGGGGGTCGGGGGAGACCCAGTACTTC.

The V call is TRBV27, the J call TRBJ2-7, with TRBD1 as a possible D gene (6 bases). The CDR3 totals 16 residues. From germline, CDR1 is MNHEY and CDR2 SMNVEV (reference sequence). The V and J ends lost 6 bases and 2 bases respectively, with 20 bases between them. The CDR3, as DNA: TGTGCCAGCAGCCCGGCGAACCGGGACAACGCCTACGAGCAGTACTTC. This codes for CASSPANRDNAYEQYF.

The V gene is TRBV5-4, the J gene TRBJ2-1; 15 bases agree with TRBD2. The V gene end was trimmed by 4 bases and the J gene end by 7 bases; junction bases not matched to a gene: 6. The CDR3 is 16 residues long. Germline loops: CDR1 SGHNT, CDR2 YYREEE (reference sequence). CDR3 in DNA: TGTGCCAGCAGCGGCGGACTAGCGGGGGGGGGAAATGAGCAGTTCTTC. It encodes CASSGGLAGGGNEQFF.

The chain has TRBV23-1 and TRBJ2-3; D is unclear. TRBV23-1 is flagged as an ORF with uncertain function. V lost 4 bases and J 1 base, leaving 9 bases between the germline ends. The CDR3 is 14 amino acids. The CDR3 sequence: CASSPPEGTDTQYF. For the CDR3, the DNA is TGCGCCAGCAGTCCCCCAGAAGGCACAGATACGCAGTATTTT.